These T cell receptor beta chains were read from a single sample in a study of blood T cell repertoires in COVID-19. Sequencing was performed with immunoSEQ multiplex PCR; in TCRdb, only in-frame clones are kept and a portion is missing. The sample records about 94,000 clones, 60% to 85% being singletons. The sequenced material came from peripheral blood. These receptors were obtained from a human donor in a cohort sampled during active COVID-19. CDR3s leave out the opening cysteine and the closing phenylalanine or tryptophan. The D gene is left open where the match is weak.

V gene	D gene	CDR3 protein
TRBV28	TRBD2	ASSAASGSSHEQY
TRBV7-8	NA	ASSFAVAGANVLT
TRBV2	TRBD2	ASSLGTSGTDTQY
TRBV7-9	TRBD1	ASSLYGAGGTGQETQY
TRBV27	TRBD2	ASRTSSGIVTDTQY
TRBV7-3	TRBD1	ASSPGTGGFGELF
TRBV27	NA	ASSADRSSYNEQF
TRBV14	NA	ASSQYYGDEKLF
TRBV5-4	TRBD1	ASSAQGPGELF
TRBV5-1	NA	ASSSEGSYNEQF
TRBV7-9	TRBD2	ASSWTSSYNEQF
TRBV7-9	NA	ASSPVGQRVAGELF
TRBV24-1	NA	ATSANSYNEQF
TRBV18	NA	ASSPPVGAGNEQF
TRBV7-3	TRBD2	ASSSGTSGNTQY
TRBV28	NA	ASSPPGFSDQPQH
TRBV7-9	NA	ASSLGGGADTQY
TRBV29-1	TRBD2	SVNYSGSSSDTQY
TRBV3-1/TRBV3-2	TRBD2	ASSQVGGATQY
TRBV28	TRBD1	ASSLSLTGDGYT
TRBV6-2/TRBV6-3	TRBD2	ASSYSRSSGTYNEQF
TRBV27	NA	ASSPTASTDTQY
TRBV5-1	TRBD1	ATSPGQGAPGRTYEQY
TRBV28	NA	ASSRKMWLNSGANVLT
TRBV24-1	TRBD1	ATSEAGGSYEQY
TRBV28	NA	ATRKTGGSGSYEQY
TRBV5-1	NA	ASSRDSISYEQY
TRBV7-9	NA	ASSSGSSPNRD
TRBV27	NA	ASSSWAGNYEQY
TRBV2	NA	ASSVDSRNSPLH
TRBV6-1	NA	ASSEYHLRGDIQY
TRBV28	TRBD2	ASSSSGRFNEQF
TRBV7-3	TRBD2	ASSSLLAGGSVTGELF
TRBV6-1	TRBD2	ASSPGTRSNEQF
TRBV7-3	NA	ASSFDFYNEQF
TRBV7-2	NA	ASSPQVTSSGANVLT
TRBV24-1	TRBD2	ATSAPDPGGAQY
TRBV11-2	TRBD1	ASSLRTGEVETQY
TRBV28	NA	ASTPHSGTDTEAF
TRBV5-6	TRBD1	ASSKDRDTGELF
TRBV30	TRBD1	AWSVPYRGRNEKLF
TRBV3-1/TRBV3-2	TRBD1	ASSQRGSGTGSYEQY
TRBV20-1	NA	SASYREDTQY
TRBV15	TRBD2	ATSRTLGGAGTDTQY
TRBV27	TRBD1	ASSPGDRAGQPQH
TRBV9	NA	ASSVVSGGTDTQY
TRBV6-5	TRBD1	ASSSGTGGYNEQF
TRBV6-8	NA	ASSSFSASSVNEQF
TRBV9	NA	ASSGQPGVGEQF
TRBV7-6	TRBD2	ASSGALAGGPYEQY
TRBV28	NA	ASIGAGVTGWNTIY
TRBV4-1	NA	ASSLQGVQGTDTQY
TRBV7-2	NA	ASTRQFQETQY
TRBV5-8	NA	ASSLDSNTGELF